The present T cell receptor (beta chain) was sequenced within a study of cytomegalovirus exposure and HLA in healthy donors. This clone showed up just a few times. What it recognizes is unknown. Study observations and caveats: Later on, a genetic analysis was performed. It linked a missense variant in DCLRE1C with V- and J-gene trimming of TCR beta. The authors listed around 150 TCR beta chains as cytomegalovirus-associated.

60 Vbeta and 13 Jbeta primers were used in PCR. TCRdb keeps only in-frame clones here, not all; method: immunoSEQ multiplex PCR. The table lists approximately 85,000 clones, more than 75% of them singletons. Material: PBMCs. The sequence was obtained from a woman between 45 and 60 years old in good health and CMV-seropositive.

The CDR3 reads CASSGGQLEGETQYF. As DNA, the CDR3 is TGTGCCAGCAGTGGAGGACAGCTTGAGGGAGAGACCCAGTACTTC. This chain links TRBV6-1 with TRBJ2-5, with D possibly matching TRBD1 (6 bases). V lost 4 bases, J lost 4 bases, and 16 bases lay in between. CDR1 MNHNS and CDR2 SASEGT come from the germline V gene. The CDR3 sequence is 15 residues long.